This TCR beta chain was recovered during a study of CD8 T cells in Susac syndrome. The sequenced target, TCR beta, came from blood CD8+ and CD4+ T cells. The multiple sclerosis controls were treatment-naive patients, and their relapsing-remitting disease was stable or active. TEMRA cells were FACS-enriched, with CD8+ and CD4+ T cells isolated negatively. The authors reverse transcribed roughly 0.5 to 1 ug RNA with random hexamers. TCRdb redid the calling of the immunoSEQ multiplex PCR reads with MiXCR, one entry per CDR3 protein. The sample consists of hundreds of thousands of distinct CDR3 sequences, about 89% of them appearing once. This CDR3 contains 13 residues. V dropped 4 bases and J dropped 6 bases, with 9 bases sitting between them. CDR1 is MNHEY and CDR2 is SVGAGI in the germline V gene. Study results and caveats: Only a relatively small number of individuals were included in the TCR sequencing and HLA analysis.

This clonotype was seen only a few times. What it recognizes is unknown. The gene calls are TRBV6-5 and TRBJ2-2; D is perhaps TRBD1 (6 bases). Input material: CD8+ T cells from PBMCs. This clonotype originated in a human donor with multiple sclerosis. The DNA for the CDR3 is TGTGCCAGCAGTTCACAGGGTTCCGGGGAGCTGTTTTTT. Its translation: CASSSQGSGELFF.